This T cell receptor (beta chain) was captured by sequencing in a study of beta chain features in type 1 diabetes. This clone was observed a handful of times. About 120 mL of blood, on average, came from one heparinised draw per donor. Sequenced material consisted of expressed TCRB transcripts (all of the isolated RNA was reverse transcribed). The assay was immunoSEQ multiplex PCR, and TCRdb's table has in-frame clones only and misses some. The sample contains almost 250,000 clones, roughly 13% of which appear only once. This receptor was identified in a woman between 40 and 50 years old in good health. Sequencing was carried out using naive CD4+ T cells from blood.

This CDR3 is CASSPGVYEQYF. The CDR3 DNA sequence: TGCGCCAGCAGCCCAGGGGTGTACGAGCAGTACTTC. V is TRBV5-1 and J is TRBJ2-7; weak D call: TRBD1 (6 bases). The V gene's germline CDR1 is SGHRS and CDR2 YFSETQ. Trimming cost V 4 bases and J 4 bases, with 9 bases left between them. This CDR3 contains 12 residues.